This T cell receptor beta chain is drawn from a study of T cell changes during pregnancy in multiple sclerosis. In germline, CDR1 is ENHRY, CDR2 SYGVKD. The CDR3 covers 17 residues. Trimming removed 0 bases from V and 4 bases from J, with 17 bases in between. Using immunoSEQ multiplex PCR, the repertoire was profiled, and TCRdb retains in-frame clones only, with some absent. The sample carries tens of thousands of clones, roughly 93% recorded once. J is TRBJ2-3 and V is TRBV10-3; TRBD1 might be the D (6 bases). The source is a female donor with multiple sclerosis, enrolled in a pregnancy study. The starting material was CD4+ T cells from peripheral blood mononuclear cells, obtained in the second trimester of pregnancy. CDR3 region: CAISESRSGTTADTQYF. CDR3 DNA sequence: TGTGCCATCAGTGAGTCCCGCTCAGGGACAACGGCAGATACGCAGTATTTT.